These T cell receptor beta chains were read from a single sample in a study of post-analysis software for immune sequencing data. TCRdb analysed the PCR reads with MiXCR anew, one entry per CDR3 protein. Of 750,000 to 950,000 distinct CDR3 sequences listed, approximately 57% were seen once; the top ten hold about 4.8%. Sequencing used blood. These TCRs come from a girl aged 10 to 17 with multiple sclerosis. Both conserved end residues are part of each CDR3. The D gene is left open where the match is weak. Some rows mark clone size as missing; the rest say once, few, many or name a class of expanded clone.

D: TRBD2
J: TRBJ2-5
size: few
V: TRBV27
CDR3: CASSLLAAETQYF
DNA: TGTGCCAGCAGTTTACTAGCGGCAGAGACCCAGTACTTC

D: TRBD2
J: TRBJ2-7
size: .
V: TRBV7-6
CDR3: CASSPRGSGGTYEQYF
DNA: TGTGCCAGCAGCCCCCGGGGTAGCGGGGGGACCTACGAGCAGTACTTC

D: TRBD1
J: TRBJ2-7
size: .
V: TRBV12-3/TRBV12-4
CDR3: CASSPRRGTGGYEQYF
DNA: TGTGCCAGCAGTCCTAGGAGGGGGACAGGGGGCTACGAGCAGTACTTC

D: .
J: TRBJ2-1
size: .
V: TRBV12-3/TRBV12-4
CDR3: CASSLYTASYNEQFF
DNA: TGTGCCAGCAGTTTATATACCGCCTCCTACAATGAGCAGTTCTTC

D: .
J: TRBJ1-1
size: .
V: TRBV10-3
CDR3: CAISTGRVTEAFF
DNA: TGTGCCATCAGCACAGGGCGGGTCACTGAAGCTTTCTTT

D: .
J: TRBJ2-1
size: .
V: TRBV11-2
CDR3: CASSFSGYSYNEQFF
DNA: TGTGCCAGCAGCTTCTCAGGGTACTCCTACAATGAGCAGTTCTTC

D: TRBD1
J: TRBJ2-7
size: .
V: TRBV25-1
CDR3: CASSEYQGAGYEQYF
DNA: TGTGCCAGCAGTGAATACCAGGGGGCTGGTTACGAGCAGTACTTC

D: TRBD1
J: TRBJ2-3
size: .
V: TRBV6-5
CDR3: CASSYSNGTALPDTQYF
DNA: TGTGCCAGCAGTTACTCGAATGGGACAGCGCTGCCAGATACGCAGTATTTT

D: .
J: TRBJ1-5
size: .
V: TRBV20-1
CDR3: CSARKGPYREWSGNQPQHF
DNA: TGCAGTGCCCGAAAAGGCCCCTACAGGGAGTGGAGTGGCAATCAGCCCCAGCATTTT

D: TRBD2
J: TRBJ2-7
size: .
V: TRBV15
CDR3: CATSRAGLVMGEQYF
DNA: TGTGCCACCAGCAGAGCGGGACTAGTTATGGGAGAGCAGTACTTC

D: TRBD2
J: TRBJ2-5
size: .
V: TRBV20-1
CDR3: CSARMTSGRAGETQYF
DNA: TGCAGTGCTAGGATGACTAGCGGGAGGGCCGGGGAGACCCAGTACTTC

D: .
J: TRBJ1-1
size: .
V: TRBV20-1
CDR3: CSARDGGTNTEAFF
DNA: TGCAGTGCTAGAGATGGGGGTACGAACACTGAAGCTTTCTTT

D: TRBD1
J: TRBJ2-3
size: .
V: TRBV5-1
CDR3: CASSDTGADTQYF
DNA: TGCGCCAGCAGCGATACAGGGGCAGATACGCAGTATTTT

D: .
J: TRBJ1-6
size: .
V: TRBV7-6
CDR3: CASSYSTQGFNSPLHF
DNA: TGTGCCAGCAGCTATTCAACTCAGGGGTTTAATTCACCCCTCCACTTT

D: TRBD2
J: TRBJ2-3
size: few
V: TRBV7-2
CDR3: CASSLVSSGGATQYF
DNA: TGTGCCAGCAGCTTAGTTTCAAGCGGGGGGGCTACGCAGTATTTT

D: .
J: TRBJ1-5
size: .
V: TRBV27
CDR3: CASSLSLRGGDQPQHF
DNA: TGTGCCAGCAGTTTATCCCTACGGGGGGGCGATCAGCCCCAGCATTTT

D: .
J: TRBJ2-6
size: .
V: TRBV5-1
CDR3: CASSSGSGGLSGANVLTF
DNA: TGCGCCAGCAGCTCGGGTTCAGGGGGACTCTCTGGGGCCAACGTCCTGACTTTC

D: TRBD2
J: TRBJ2-1
size: .
V: TRBV2
CDR3: CATEKFPLAGRNNEQFF
DNA: TGTGCCACCGAAAAATTCCCACTAGCGGGACGAAACAATGAGCAGTTCTTC

D: .
J: TRBJ1-2
size: few
V: TRBV4-2
CDR3: CASSQDYRAAYGYTF
DNA: TGTGCCAGCAGCCAAGATTACCGGGCGGCCTATGGCTACACCTTC

D: .
J: TRBJ2-7
size: few
V: TRBV6-5
CDR3: CASRGLSTGHEQYF
DNA: TGTGCCAGCAGGGGCCTTAGCACCGGACACGAGCAGTACTTC

D: .
J: TRBJ2-7
size: .
V: TRBV20-1
CDR3: CSARPPQRNSYEQYF
DNA: TGCAGTGCTAGACCGCCTCAACGAAACTCCTACGAGCAGTACTTC

D: TRBD1
J: TRBJ1-2
size: .
V: TRBV6-5
CDR3: CASSYGGTGASGYTF
DNA: TGTGCCAGCAGTTACGGGGGGACAGGGGCTAGTGGCTACACCTTC

D: .
J: TRBJ2-5
size: .
V: TRBV29-1
CDR3: CSVEGRERQETQYF
DNA: TGCAGCGTTGAAGGCCGGGAGCGCCAAGAGACCCAGTACTTC

D: .
J: TRBJ2-7
size: .
V: TRBV20-1
CDR3: CSARDSPKDEQYF
DNA: TGCAGTGCTAGAGATTCCCCTAAGGACGAGCAGTACTTC

D: .
J: TRBJ2-7
size: .
V: TRBV21-1
CDR3: CASLYRDRENKTKKGTNAYEQYF
DNA: TGTGCCAGCCTATACCGGGACAGAGAAAATAAAACTAAAAAAGGGACAAACGCCTACGAGCAGTACTTC

D: TRBD2
J: TRBJ2-3
size: many
V: TRBV4-1
CDR3: CASSQAETSVADTQYF
DNA: TGCGCCAGCAGCCAAGCAGAGACTAGCGTTGCAGATACGCAGTATTTT

D: .
J: TRBJ2-1
size: .
V: TRBV18
CDR3: CASSLNWGNEQFF
DNA: TGTGCCAGCTCCCTGAATTGGGGCAATGAGCAGTTCTTC

D: .
J: TRBJ1-2
size: .
V: TRBV12-3/TRBV12-4
CDR3: CASTLGGRDGYTF
DNA: TGTGCCAGCACCCTGGGAGGAAGAGATGGCTACACCTTC

D: TRBD1
J: TRBJ1-5
size: .
V: TRBV12-3/TRBV12-4
CDR3: CASTLGTGRQPQHF
DNA: TGTGCCAGCACACTAGGGACAGGGAGGCAGCCCCAGCATTTT

D: .
J: TRBJ2-2
size: .
V: TRBV6-5
CDR3: CASGRRRSTGELFF
DNA: TGTGCCAGCGGGCGGAGGCGTAGCACCGGGGAGCTGTTTTTT

D: .
J: TRBJ2-2
size: .
V: TRBV6-1
CDR3: CASSEVWRGNTGELFF
DNA: TGTGCCAGCAGTGAGGTATGGAGGGGAAACACCGGGGAGCTGTTTTTT

D: .
J: TRBJ2-5
size: .
V: TRBV6-5
CDR3: CASGRPGTETQYF
DNA: TGTGCCAGCGGACGTCCCGGTACGGAGACCCAGTACTTC

D: .
J: TRBJ2-1
size: .
V: TRBV5-1
CDR3: CASSYREHDEQFF
DNA: TGCGCCAGCAGCTACAGGGAGCACGATGAGCAGTTCTTC

D: .
J: TRBJ2-1
size: .
V: TRBV29-1
CDR3: CSVRTNEQFF
DNA: TGCAGCGTTAGGACGAATGAGCAGTTCTTC